Following are 27 T cell receptor beta chains from one sample sequenced in a study of blood T cell repertoires in COVID-19. Profiled with immunoSEQ multiplex PCR; TCRdb holds only in-frame clones, not every one. Of 250,000 to 300,000 clones listed, roughly 84% were seen once; the top ten hold 3.4%. Sequencing was carried out using PBMCs or T cells enriched from blood (not recorded which). The receptors originated from a man between 50 and 59 years old who had recovered from COVID-19.

The chain carries TRBV27 and TRBJ2-5; TRBD2 matches 11 bases. The germline V gene encodes CDR1 MNHEY and CDR2 SMNVEV (reference sequence). This CDR3 spans 15 amino acids. V was clipped by 6 bases and J by 2 bases; unmatched bases: 5. The CDR3 nucleotides are TGTGCCAGCAGAAATAGCGGGAGGGAGCAAGAGACCCAGTACTTC. It codes for CASRNSGREQETQYF.

This chain joins TRBV6-5 and TRBJ1-5; D is unresolved. The germline V and J ends were trimmed by 5 bases and 6 bases, with 8 bases remaining between them. The CDR3 consists of 12 residues. Germline V CDR1 and CDR2: MNHEY, SVGAGI. CDR3 amino acids: CASSPRGQPQHF. The CDR3 DNA is TGTGCCAGCAGTCCCCGGGGTCAGCCCCAGCATTTT.

Notes on this clone: A junction end diverges from the germline sequence, so it may reflect a read error. The V and J genes are TRBV7-7 and TRBJ2-5; a possible D gene is TRBD2 (5 bases). Germline loops: CDR1 SSHAT, CDR2 FNYEAQ (reference sequence). This CDR3 has 14 amino acids. This chain's CDR3 is CASSLARTSETQYF. The CDR3 DNA reads as TGTGCTAGCAGCTTGGCTAGGACTTCTGAGACCCAGTACTTC.

In nucleotides, the CDR3 is TGTGCCAGCAGCGGGGGCTTAATGGATACGCAGTATTTT. Protein sequence: CASSGGLMDTQYF. The J gene is TRBJ2-3, the V gene TRBV9, with D possibly TRBD1 on 5 matching bases. Germline V gene lookup returns CDR1 SGDLS and CDR2 YYNGEE. The CDR3 extends over 13 amino acids. Trimming removed 3 bases at V and 6 bases at J, with 11 bases between.

This chain connects TRBV15 to TRBJ2-2; D uncertain. This CDR3 is 13 amino acids long. Germline V CDR1 and CDR2: LNHNV, YYDKDF (reference sequence). Trimming took 7 bases from V and 7 from J, leaving 13 bases between them. As DNA, the CDR3 is TGTGCCACCACCCCGACCGGCGGCGGGGAGCTGTTTTTT. It specifies CATTPTGGGELFF.

This clone occurred once. The chain employs TRBV2 and TRBJ2-4; 9 nucleotides align to TRBD1. The CDR3 extends over 13 amino acids. The germline V gene encodes CDR1 SNHLY and CDR2 FYNNEI. The J segment lost 6 bases and the V segment lost 7 bases, leaving 4 bases of the junction unmatched. The CDR3 sequence is CASTGDRVNIQYF. CDR3 sequence (DNA): TGTGCCAGCACCGGGGACAGGGTAAACATTCAGTACTTC. The whole variable domain, filled in from reference TRBV2 and TRBJ2-4, reads EPEVTQTPSHQVTQMGQEVILRCVPISNHLYFYWYRQILGQKVEFLVSFYNNEISEKSEIFDDQFSVERPDGSNFTLKIRSTKLEDSAMYFCASTGDRVNIQYFGAGTRLSVL.

This clone was found a few times. This chain joins TRBV7-9 and TRBJ1-1, with D possibly TRBD1 on 6 matching bases. This CDR3 is 12 amino acids long. V was clipped by 2 bases and J by 8 bases, with 9 bases between them. CDR1 and CDR2 (germline): SEHNR, FQNEAQ (reference sequence). The CDR3 DNA reads as TGTGCCAGCAGCTTACCCACAGGGGAAGCTTTCTTT. Its protein is CASSLPTGEAFF. The full variable domain, its missing parts supplied by reference TRBV7-9 and TRBJ1-1, is DTGVSQNPRHKITKRGQNVTFRCDPISEHNRLYWYRQTLGQGPEFLTYFQNEAQLEKSRLLSDRFSAERPKGSFSTLEIQRTEQGDSAMYLCASSLPTGEAFFGQGTRLTVV.

This rearrangement joins TRBV3-1 (or the pseudogene TRBV3-2) to TRBJ1-4, with D unresolved. This CDR3 has 16 residues. Trimming shortened V by 4 bases and J by 2 bases, and 14 bases separated the two germline ends. Germline V gives CDR1 LGHDT, CDR2 YNNKEL (reference sequence). The chain's CDR3 is CASSPHPPGTNEKLFF. For the CDR3, the DNA is TGTGCCAGCAGCCCTCACCCGCCGGGGACTAATGAAAAACTGTTTTTT.

This chain uses TRBV5-6 with TRBJ2-1, with 8 bases matching TRBD2. Trimming cost V 2 bases and J 0 bases; bases outside gene matches: 4. Germline values: CDR1 SGHDT, CDR2 YYEEEE. The CDR3 spans 16 residues. CDR3 in amino acids: CASSFIAGSSYNEQFF. The CDR3 nucleotides are TGTGCCAGCAGCTTCATAGCGGGGAGCTCCTACAATGAGCAGTTCTTC. Full variable domain (outside the CDR3, taken from reference TRBV5-6 and TRBJ2-1): DAGVTQSPTHLIKTRGQQVTLRCSPKSGHDTVSWYQQALGQGPQFIFQYYEEEERQRGNFPDRFSGHQFPNYSSELNVNALLLGDSALYLCASSFIAGSSYNEQFFGPGTRLTVL.

This clone was detected only once. The J gene is TRBJ1-5, the V gene TRBV24-1; the D gene is possibly TRBD1 (5 bases). Germline lookup yields CDR1 KGHDR and CDR2 SFDVKD. The CDR3 is 16 residues long. Trimming removed 4 bases at V and 5 bases at J, with 17 bases between. The DNA for the CDR3 is TGTGCCACCAGTGACCGTCGGGGGGTTAGGGATCAGCCCCAGCATTTT. Protein: CATSDRRGVRDQPQHF.

As concerns this clone: A junction end diverges from the germline sequence, so it may reflect a read error. The chain joins TRBV29-1 to TRBJ1-1, with D uncertain. CDR1 and CDR2 from the germline V gene are SQVTM and ANQGSEA. CDR3 length equals 12 residues. The CDR3 loop reads CCVEPANTEAFF. The CDR3 DNA follows: TGCTGCGTAGAGCCCGCGAACACTGAAGCTTTCTTT.

V usage is TRBV14 and J usage is TRBJ2-3; 12 bases match TRBD2. The junction had 5 bases not matched to a gene; V was cut back by 4 bases and J by 0 bases. This CDR3 is built from 17 residues. Germline V lookup: CDR1 SGHDN, CDR2 FVKESK. CDR3 in amino acids: CASSRTSGGPSTDTQYF. The CDR3 DNA reads as TGTGCCAGCAGCCGCACTAGCGGGGGGCCCAGCACAGATACGCAGTATTTT.

The chain combines TRBV18 with TRBJ1-5, with TRBD1 as a possible D gene (6 bases). The V end was cut by 6 bases, the J end by 5 bases, with 14 bases between. The CDR3 contains 14 residues. Looked up from germline, CDR1 is KGHSH and CDR2 is LQKENI. The CDR3 sequence is CASSYREGYQPQHF. CDR3 in DNA: TGTGCCAGCTCCTACAGGGAGGGATATCAGCCCCAGCATTTT.

The chain joins TRBV2 to TRBJ2-7; 13 bases fit TRBD2. CDR3 length equals 17 residues. Per the germline V gene, CDR1 is SNHLY and CDR2 is FYNNEI. V was clipped by 8 bases and J by 0 bases; unmatched bases: 10. For the CDR3, the DNA is TGTGCCAGCCCTGCCGGACTAGCGGGGGACCGCTCCTACGAGCAGTACTTC. Translated, it gives CASPAGLAGDRSYEQYF.

The chain carries TRBV6-5 and TRBJ1-5; 9 positions agree with TRBD1. V shed 7 bases, J shed 5 bases, and the junction held 6 bases outside the gene matches. The CDR3 length is 14 residues. In germline, CDR1 is MNHEY, CDR2 SVGAGI. The CDR3 DNA is TGTGCCAGCAACTGGGACAGGGAGTATCAGCCCCAGCATTTT. Translation: CASNWDREYQPQHF.

This chain joins TRBV12-3 or TRBV12-4 and TRBJ1-1, with TRBD1 as a possible D gene (5 bases). Trimming removed 6 bases from V and 3 bases from J, with 11 bases in between. The CDR3 is made up of 13 amino acids. This chain's CDR3 is CASSSDSDTEAFF. CDR3 DNA: TGTGCCAGCAGCTCAGACAGTGACACTGAAGCTTTCTTT.

The genes are TRBV20-1 and TRBJ2-3; perhaps TRBD2 as D (5 bases). The CDR3 runs 15 residues. Trimming removed 3 bases at V and 6 bases at J, with 19 bases between. The germline V gene has CDR1 DFQATT and CDR2 SNEGSKA (reference sequence). The CDR3 region is CSASTARGERDTQYF. The DNA of the CDR3 is TGCAGTGCTAGTACGGCCCGGGGTGAGCGCGATACGCAGTATTTT.

In this sample, this clone turned up a few times. The genes are TRBV19 and TRBJ1-1; 7 positions match TRBD1. The germline V gene encodes CDR1 LNHDA and CDR2 SQIVND (reference sequence). The J segment lost 6 bases and the V segment lost 1 base, leaving 11 bases of the junction unmatched. CDR3 length equals 16 residues. CDR3 amino acids: CASSIGLPDRVAEAFF. The DNA for the CDR3 is TGTGCCAGTAGTATAGGCCTACCCGACAGGGTTGCTGAAGCTTTCTTT. Full variable domain (outside the CDR3, taken from reference TRBV19 and TRBJ1-1): DGGITQSPKYLFRKEGQNVTLSCEQNLNHDAMYWYRQDPGQGLRLIYYSQIVNDFQKGDIAEGYSVSREKKESFPLTVTSAQKNPTAFYLCASSIGLPDRVAEAFFGQGTRLTVV.

This clone was seen a handful of times. The DNA of the CDR3 is TGTGCCCAGGGCGGGGGCTCCTACGAGCAGTACTTC. It is translated as CAQGGGSYEQYF. The V gene is TRBV30, the J gene TRBJ2-7, with 7 bases that match TRBD2. This CDR3 is built from 12 residues. Unmatched junction bases numbered 4, after V lost 8 bases and J lost 0 bases. Germline V lookup: CDR1 GTSNPN, CDR2 SVGIG (reference sequence).

The V call is TRBV6-1, the J call TRBJ1-3, with 8 bases identical to TRBD1. This CDR3 region has 15 residues. V shed 3 bases and J 7 bases; nucleotides not matched to a gene: 8. The germline V gene has CDR1 MNHNS and CDR2 SASEGT. The CDR3 protein is CASSDQDRARNTIYF. DNA of the CDR3: TGTGCCAGCAGTGATCAGGACAGGGCTAGGAACACCATATATTTT.

As concerns this clone: Other nucleotide sequences in the sample specify the same CDR3. The chain couples TRBV9 to TRBJ1-2, with D uncertain. The length of the CDR3 is 13 residues. Trimming removed 0 bases from V and 2 bases from J, with 5 bases in between. Germline CDR1 reads SGDLS; CDR2 reads YYNGEE. The CDR3 DNA follows: TGTGCCAGCAGCGTAGGCAGAAACTATGGCTACACCTTC. Protein product: CASSVGRNYGYTF.

This sequence joins TRBV12-3 or TRBV12-4 and TRBJ1-2; 8 nucleotides match TRBD1. Trimming took 7 bases from V and 4 from J; bases not matched to a gene: 5. This CDR3 region has 13 residues. CDR3 region: CASTSGGVYGYTF. The DNA for the CDR3 is TGTGCCAGCACATCAGGGGGCGTCTATGGCTACACCTTC.

This chain joins TRBV18 and TRBJ1-2, with D possibly TRBD1 on 6 matching bases. Germline V lookup: CDR1 KGHSH, CDR2 LQKENI. V lost 2 bases to trimming and J lost 8 bases, with 15 bases between them. The CDR3 loop spans 14 amino acids. The CDR3 loop reads CASSPDHRVKGYTF. In nucleotides, the CDR3 is TGTGCCAGCTCACCAGATCACAGGGTAAAAGGCTACACCTTC.

This chain joins TRBV11-1 and TRBJ2-5; possible D gene TRBD2, 5 bases. Germline V lookup: CDR1 SGHAT, CDR2 FQDESV (reference sequence). This CDR3 contains 15 residues. Between the trimmed V and J ends, which lost 4 bases and 4 bases, there was a span of 16 bases. CDR3 DNA sequence: TGTGCCAGCAGCTCCCCGGAGGCCGCACGAGAGACCCAGTACTTC. This encodes CASSSPEAARETQYF. The complete variable domain, with remaining parts taken from reference TRBV11-1 and TRBJ2-5, reads EAEVAQSPRYKITEKSQAVAFWCDPISGHATLYWYRQILGQGPELLVQFQDESVVDDSQLPKDRFSAERLKGVDSTLKIQPAELGDSAMYLCASSSPEAARETQYFGPGTRLLVL.

This clone was observed a single time. This CDR3 is CASSIGTSGKETQYF. As DNA, the CDR3 is TGTGCCAGCAGCATAGGGACTAGCGGGAAAGAGACCCAGTACTTC. The chain has TRBV11-2 and TRBJ2-5; 13 nucleotides agree with TRBD2. V trimming: 5 bases; J trimming: 3 bases; junction bases outside the gene matches: 3. CDR1 is SGHAT, CDR2 FQNNGV, per germline. The CDR3 length is 15 residues.

This clone appeared a single time. The chain has TRBV5-6 and TRBJ2-1, with 9 bases fitting TRBD1. The ends lost 2 bases at V and 6 bases at J; junction bases unmatched: 9. Looked up from germline, CDR1 is SGHDT and CDR2 is YYEEEE. The CDR3 is made up of 16 amino acids. CDR3 DNA sequence: TGTGCCAGCAGCTTCAACAGGGGGCGCAGAAGCAATGAGCAGTTCTTC. It specifies CASSFNRGRRSNEQFF.

This clone has just one count. This chain uses TRBV9 with TRBJ2-3; unclear D gene. CDR3 size: 13 residues. V was pared by 2 bases and J by 6 bases, with 10 bases between. Per germline, CDR1 SGDLS and CDR2 YYNGEE. The CDR3 region is CASSVRSWDTQYF. CDR3 DNA sequence: TGTGCCAGCAGCGTGAGGTCGTGGGATACGCAGTATTTT.